This T cell receptor (beta chain) was obtained from a study of T cell repertoires in cytomegalovirus infection. Looking at the study overall: Public TCR beta signatures indicated both CMV infection and matching HLA type. Findings and caveats of the study: The response measured ex vivo was dominated by TCR beta clonotypes (HLA-C-restricted and CMV-specific). Individuals carrying CMV plus the relevant HLA were identified by cumulative frequency of public TCR beta families.

Trimming took off 5 bases at V and 0 bases at J, with 14 bases between the two ends. The CDR3 consists of 15 residues. On this clonotype itself: Its antigen is not identified.

TCRdb called the reads again in MiXCR, with one record for every CDR3 protein. Here the sample spans nearly 650,000 distinct CDR3 sequences, about 24% being singletons. The sequence derives from a human donor in good health (CMV status not recorded). Some clones in this sample may be carry-over from other donors' samples. The sequencing input was CD8+ T cells from PBMCs. The chain employs TRBV12-3 or TRBV12-4 and TRBJ2-7; D is possibly TRBD1 or TRBD2 (5 bases each). CDR3 DNA: TGTGCCAGCAGTCCGGGCTGGGGGAACTCCTACGAGCAGTACTTC. It translates to CASSPGWGNSYEQYF.